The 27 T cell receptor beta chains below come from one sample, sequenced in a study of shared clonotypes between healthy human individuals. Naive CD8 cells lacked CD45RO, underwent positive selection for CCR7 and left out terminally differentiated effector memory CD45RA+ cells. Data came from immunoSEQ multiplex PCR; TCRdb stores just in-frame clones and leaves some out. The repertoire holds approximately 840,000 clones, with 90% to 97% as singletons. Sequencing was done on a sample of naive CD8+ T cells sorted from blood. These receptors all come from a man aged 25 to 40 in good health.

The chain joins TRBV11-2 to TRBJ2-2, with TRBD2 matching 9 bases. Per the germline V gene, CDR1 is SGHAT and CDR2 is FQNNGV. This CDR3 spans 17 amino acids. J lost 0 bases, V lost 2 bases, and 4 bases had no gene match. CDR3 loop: CASSLSSSGTNTGELFF. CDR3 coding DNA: TGTGCCAGCAGCTTATCTTCTAGCGGGACGAACACCGGGGAGCTGTTTTTT.

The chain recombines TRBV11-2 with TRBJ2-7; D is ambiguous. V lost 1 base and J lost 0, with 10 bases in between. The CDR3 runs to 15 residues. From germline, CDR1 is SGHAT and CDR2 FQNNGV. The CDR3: CASSLVLHYSYEQYF. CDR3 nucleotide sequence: TGTGCCAGCAGCTTAGTTCTCCATTACTCCTACGAGCAGTACTTC.

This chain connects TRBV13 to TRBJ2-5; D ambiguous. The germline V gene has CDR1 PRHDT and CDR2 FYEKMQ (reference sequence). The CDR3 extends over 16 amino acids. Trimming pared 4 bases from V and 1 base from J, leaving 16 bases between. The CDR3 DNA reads TGTGCCAGCAGCTCCTCCTCGACGGGCATCCAAGAGACCCAGTACTTC. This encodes CASSSSSTGIQETQYF.

CDR3 amino acids: CASSPGLAGYNEQFF. The CDR3 DNA reads TGTGCCAGCAGCCCGGGACTAGCGGGTTACAATGAGCAGTTCTTC. The rearrangement links TRBV7-6 to TRBJ2-1, with 12 bases identical to TRBD2. The length of the CDR3 is 15 residues. Losses at the gene ends were 5 bases for V and 4 bases for J; bases not matched to a gene: 3. The V gene's germline CDR1 is SGHVS and CDR2 FNYEAQ.

The CDR3 nucleotides read TGCGCCAGCAGCTTACTTAGCTCAGGGGGCCCCTACAATGAGCAGTTCTTC. Its translation: CASSLLSSGGPYNEQFF. This chain links TRBV5-1 with TRBJ2-1; TRBD1 matches at 8 bases. The ends lost 2 bases at V and 2 bases at J; junction bases unmatched: 9. This CDR3 region has 17 residues. CDR1 and CDR2 from the germline V gene are SGHRS and YFSETQ. The full variable domain, rest sourced from reference TRBV5-1 and TRBJ2-1, is KAGVTQTPRYLIKTRGQQVTLSCSPISGHRSVSWYQQTPGQGLQFLFEYFSETQRNKGNFPGRFSGRQFSNSRSEMNVSTLELGDSALYLCASSLLSSGGPYNEQFFGPGTRLTVL.

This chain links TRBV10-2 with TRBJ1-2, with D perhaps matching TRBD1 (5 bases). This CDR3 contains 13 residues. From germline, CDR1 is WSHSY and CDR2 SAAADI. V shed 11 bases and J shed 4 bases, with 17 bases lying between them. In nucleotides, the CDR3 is TGCGCCCTCAGCCCGGGGCTCGGCTATGGCTACACCTTC. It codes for CALSPGLGYGYTF.

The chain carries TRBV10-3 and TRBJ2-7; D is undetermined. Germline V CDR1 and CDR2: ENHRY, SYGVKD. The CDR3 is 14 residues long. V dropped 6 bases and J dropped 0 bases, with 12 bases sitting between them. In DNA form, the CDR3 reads TGTGCCATCAGCTTAACTACAAGCTCCTACGAGCAGTACTTC. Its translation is CAISLTTSSYEQYF.

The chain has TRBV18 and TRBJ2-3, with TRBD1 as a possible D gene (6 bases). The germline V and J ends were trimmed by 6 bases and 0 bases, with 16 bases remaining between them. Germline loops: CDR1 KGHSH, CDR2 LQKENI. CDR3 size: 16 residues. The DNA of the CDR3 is TGTGCCAGCTCCTGGGACACCCTAGGGAGCACAGATACGCAGTATTTT. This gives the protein CASSWDTLGSTDTQYF.

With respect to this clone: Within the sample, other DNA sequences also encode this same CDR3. The CDR3 spells CASSLVLYEQYF. In DNA form, the CDR3 reads TGTGCCAGCAGCTTAGTCCTGTACGAGCAGTACTTC. The rearrangement uses TRBV11-2 and TRBJ2-7; D unresolved. This CDR3 region has 12 residues. Germline CDR1 is SGHAT and CDR2 is FQNNGV. Trimming stripped 1 base from V and 4 bases from J, with 5 bases between.

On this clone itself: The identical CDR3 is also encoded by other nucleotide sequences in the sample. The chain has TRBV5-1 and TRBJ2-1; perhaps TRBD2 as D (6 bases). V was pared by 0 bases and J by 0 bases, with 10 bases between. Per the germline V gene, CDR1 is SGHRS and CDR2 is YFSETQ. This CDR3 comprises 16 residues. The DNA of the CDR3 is TGCGCCAGCAGCTTGGGACTCGGGAGCTCCTACAATGAGCAGTTCTTC. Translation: CASSLGLGSSYNEQFF.

Written as DNA, the CDR3 is TGTGCCAGCAGCGGCCTACTCCGACTAGCGGAAAACACCGGGGAGCTGTTTTTT. Residues: CASSGLLRLAENTGELFF. The chain joins TRBV11-2 to TRBJ2-2, with 9 bases identical to TRBD2. The V segment lost 5 bases and the J segment 2 bases; nucleotides outside the gene matches: 12. The CDR3 length is 18 residues. Looked up from germline, CDR1 is SGHAT and CDR2 is FQNNGV.

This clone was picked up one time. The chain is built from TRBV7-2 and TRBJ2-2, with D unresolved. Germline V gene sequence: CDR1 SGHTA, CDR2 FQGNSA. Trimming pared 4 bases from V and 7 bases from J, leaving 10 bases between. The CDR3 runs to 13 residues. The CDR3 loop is CASSSQPGGELFF. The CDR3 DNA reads TGTGCCAGCAGCTCCCAGCCAGGCGGGGAGCTGTTTTTT. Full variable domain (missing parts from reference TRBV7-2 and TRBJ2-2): GAGVSQSPSNKVTEKGKDVELRCDPISGHTALYWYRQSLGQGLEFLIYFQGNSAPDKSGLPSDRFSAERTGGSVSTLTIQRTQQEDSAVYLCASSSQPGGELFFGEGSRLTVL.

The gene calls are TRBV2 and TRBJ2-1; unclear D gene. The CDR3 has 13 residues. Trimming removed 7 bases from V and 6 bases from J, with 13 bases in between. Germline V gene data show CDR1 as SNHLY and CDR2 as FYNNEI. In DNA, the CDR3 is TGTGCCAGCAATAAGAAAAAGGCCAATGAGCAGTTCTTC. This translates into CASNKKKANEQFF.

CDR3 loop: CASSSSGDSYNEQFF. CDR3 coding DNA: TGTGCCAGCAGCAGTAGCGGAGACTCCTACAATGAGCAGTTCTTC. This rearrangement joins TRBV11-3 to TRBJ2-1; a possible D gene is TRBD2 (6 bases). The CDR3 has 15 amino acids. Germline V gene lookup returns CDR1 SGHNT and CDR2 YENEEA. Trimming took 5 bases from V and 0 from J, leaving 11 bases between them.

CDR3 bases: TGTGCCAGCACTACGCACTACCGGGACAGAGCGGCTCAGCCCCAGCATTTT. Protein: CASTTHYRDRAAQPQHF. V and J are TRBV28 and TRBJ1-5, with 7 nucleotides matching TRBD1. Losses at the gene ends were 7 bases for V and 6 bases for J; bases not matched to a gene: 18. In germline, CDR1 is MDHEN, CDR2 SYDVKM. This CDR3 has 17 amino acids.

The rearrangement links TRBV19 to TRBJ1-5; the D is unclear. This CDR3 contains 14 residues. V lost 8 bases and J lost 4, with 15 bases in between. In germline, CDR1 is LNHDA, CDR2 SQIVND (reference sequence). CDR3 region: CASSFGSLNQPQHF. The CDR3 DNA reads TGTGCCAGTTCCTTCGGCAGTCTAAATCAGCCCCAGCATTTT.

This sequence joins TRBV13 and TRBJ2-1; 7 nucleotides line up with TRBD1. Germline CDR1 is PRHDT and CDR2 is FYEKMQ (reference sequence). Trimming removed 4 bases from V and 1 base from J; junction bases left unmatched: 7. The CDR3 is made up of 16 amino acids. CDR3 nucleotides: TGTGCCAGCAGCTCACAGGGACAGCAATCCTACAATGAGCAGTTCTTC. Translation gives CASSSQGQQSYNEQFF.

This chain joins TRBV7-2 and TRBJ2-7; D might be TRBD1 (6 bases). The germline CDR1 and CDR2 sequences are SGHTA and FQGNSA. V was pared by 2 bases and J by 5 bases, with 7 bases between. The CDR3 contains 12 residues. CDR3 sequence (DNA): TGTGCCAGCAGCTTATGGACAGACGAGCAGTACTTC. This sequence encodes CASSLWTDEQYF. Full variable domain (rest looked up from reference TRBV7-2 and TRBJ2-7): GAGVSQSPSNKVTEKGKDVELRCDPISGHTALYWYRQSLGQGLEFLIYFQGNSAPDKSGLPSDRFSAERTGGSVSTLTIQRTQQEDSAVYLCASSLWTDEQYFGPGTRLTVT.

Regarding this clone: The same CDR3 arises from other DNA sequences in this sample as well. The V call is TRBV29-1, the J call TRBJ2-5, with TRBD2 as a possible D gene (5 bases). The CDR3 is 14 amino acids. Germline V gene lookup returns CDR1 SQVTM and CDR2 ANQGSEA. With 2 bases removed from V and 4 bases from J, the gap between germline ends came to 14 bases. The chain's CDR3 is CSVESLGGGETQYF. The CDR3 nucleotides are TGCAGCGTTGAAAGCCTAGGTGGAGGAGAGACCCAGTACTTC.

In DNA form, the CDR3 reads TGTGCCAGCAGCTTAGCAGTGGGATTGAGGTACGAGCAGTACTTC. Protein: CASSLAVGLRYEQYF. The V and J genes are TRBV7-9 and TRBJ2-7; D is ambiguous. Germline CDR1 reads SEHNR; CDR2 reads FQNEAQ (reference sequence). CDR3 size: 15 residues. The ends were cut back, 0 bases at V and 4 bases at J, with 13 bases in the middle.

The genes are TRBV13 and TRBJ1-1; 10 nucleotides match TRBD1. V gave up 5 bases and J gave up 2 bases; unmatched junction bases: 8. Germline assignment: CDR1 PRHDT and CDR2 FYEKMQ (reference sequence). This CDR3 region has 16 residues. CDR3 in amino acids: CASSSRDRGTNTEAFF. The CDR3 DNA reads TGTGCCAGCAGCAGCCGGGACAGGGGCACTAACACTGAAGCTTTCTTT.

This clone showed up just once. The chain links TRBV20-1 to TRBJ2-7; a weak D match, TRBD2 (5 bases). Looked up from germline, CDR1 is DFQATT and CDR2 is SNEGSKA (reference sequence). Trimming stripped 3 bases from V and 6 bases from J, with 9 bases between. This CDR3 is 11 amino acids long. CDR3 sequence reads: CSASGVGEQYF. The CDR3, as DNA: TGCAGTGCTAGCGGGGTGGGCGAGCAGTACTTC.

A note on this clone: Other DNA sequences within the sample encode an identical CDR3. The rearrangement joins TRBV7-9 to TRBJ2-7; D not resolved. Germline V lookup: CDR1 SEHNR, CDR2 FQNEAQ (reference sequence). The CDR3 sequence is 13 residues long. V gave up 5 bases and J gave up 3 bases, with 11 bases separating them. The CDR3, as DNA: TGTGCCAGCAGCCCCTCGGCAAGCTACGAGCAGTACTTC. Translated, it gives CASSPSASYEQYF.

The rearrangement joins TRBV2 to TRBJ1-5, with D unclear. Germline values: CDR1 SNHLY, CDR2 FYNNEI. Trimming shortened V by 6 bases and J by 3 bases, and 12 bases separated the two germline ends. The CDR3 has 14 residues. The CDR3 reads CASRDAWDNQPQHF. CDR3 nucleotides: TGTGCCAGCAGAGATGCGTGGGACAATCAGCCCCAGCATTTT.

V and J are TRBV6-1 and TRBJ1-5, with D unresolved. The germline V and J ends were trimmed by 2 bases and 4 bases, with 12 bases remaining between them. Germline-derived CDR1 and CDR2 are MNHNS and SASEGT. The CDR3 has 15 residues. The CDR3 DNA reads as TGTGCCAGCAGTGAAAAGGGTCCGGGAAATCAGCCCCAGCATTTT. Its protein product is CASSEKGPGNQPQHF.

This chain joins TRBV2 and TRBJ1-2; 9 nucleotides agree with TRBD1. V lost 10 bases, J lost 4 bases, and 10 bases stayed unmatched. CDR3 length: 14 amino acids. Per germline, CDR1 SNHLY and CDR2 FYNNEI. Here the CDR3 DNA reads TGTGCCACGGATCCGGGACAGGGCTTCTATGGCTACACCTTC. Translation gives CATDPGQGFYGYTF. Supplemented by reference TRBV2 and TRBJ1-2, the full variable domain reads EPEVTQTPSHQVTQMGQEVILRCVPISNHLYFYWYRQILGQKVEFLVSFYNNEISEKSEIFDDQFSVERPDGSNFTLKIRSTKLEDSAMYFCATDPGQGFYGYTFGSGTRLTVV.

The DNA of the CDR3 is TGCGCCAGCAGTGAGGGGTCGGGATACAATGAGCAGTTCTTC. Its protein is CASSEGSGYNEQFF. The chain uses TRBV10-1 and TRBJ2-1; possible D gene TRBD2, 5 bases. Trimming took off 2 bases at V and 4 bases at J, with 9 bases between the two ends. This CDR3 has 14 amino acids. In germline, CDR1 is WNHNN, CDR2 SYGVQD (reference sequence).